Detailed here is one TCR beta chain. Its specificity is unknown. It was with 60 Vbeta and 13 Jbeta primers that the PCR ran. The repertoire was sequenced with immunoSEQ multiplex PCR; TCRdb's copy has only in-frame clones and lacks some. The profile shows around 150,000 clones, about three quarters of them singletons. The sample comes from a study of cytomegalovirus exposure and HLA in healthy donors. Turning to the study itself: Clustering assigned roughly 81% of the approximately 390 genotyped donors to the Caucasian-associated ancestry cluster. Broader study findings: According to an earlier analysis, most TCR beta V segments yielded productive rearrangements about 90% or about 30% of the time. Roughly uniform sequencing depth across donors was assumed, possibly incorrectly.

This CDR3 has 15 amino acids. V trimming: 4 bases; J trimming: 0 bases; junction bases outside the gene matches: 6. The germline V gene encodes CDR1 SGHNT and CDR2 YYREEE (reference sequence). This clonotype was obtained from a man between 18 and 29 years old in good health and CMV-seronegative. The V call is TRBV5-4, the J call TRBJ1-1; 7 bases map to TRBD1. The sample consisted of PBMCs. CDR3: CASSLGQNMNTEAFF. As DNA, the CDR3 is TGTGCCAGCAGCCTGGGACAGAACATGAACACTGAAGCTTTCTTT.